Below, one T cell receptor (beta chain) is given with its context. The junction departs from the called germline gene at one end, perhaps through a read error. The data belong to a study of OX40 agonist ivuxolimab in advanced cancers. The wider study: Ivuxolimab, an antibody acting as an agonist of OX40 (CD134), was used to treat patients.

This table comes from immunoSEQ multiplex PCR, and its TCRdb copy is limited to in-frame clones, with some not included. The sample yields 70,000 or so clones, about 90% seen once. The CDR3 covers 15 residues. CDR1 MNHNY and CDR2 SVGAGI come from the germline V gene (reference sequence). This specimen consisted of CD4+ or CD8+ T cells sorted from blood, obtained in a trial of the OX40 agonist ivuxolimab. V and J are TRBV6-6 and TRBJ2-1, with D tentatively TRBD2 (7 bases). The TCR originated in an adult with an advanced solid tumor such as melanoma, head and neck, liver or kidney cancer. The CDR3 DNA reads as TGTGCCGGCAGCAAGGGAGGGGGACTCTACAATGAGCAGTTCTTC. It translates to CAGSKGGGLYNEQFF.